The 15 T cell receptor beta chains below were found in one sample sequenced in a study of cytomegalovirus exposure and HLA in healthy donors. PCR employed 60 Vbeta and 13 Jbeta primers. Here immunoSEQ multiplex PCR was the method, and the copy in TCRdb shows in-frame clones only, minus some. The data hold 85,000 to 100,000 clones, with over 60% observed a single time. The sequenced material came from PBMCs. These receptor sequences come from a human donor in good health.

This clone was counted between two and nine times. The V call is TRBV19, the J call TRBJ1-5; possible D gene TRBD1, 5 bases. Germline V lookup: CDR1 LNHDA, CDR2 SQIVND (reference sequence). V lost 10 bases and J lost 6, with 16 bases in between. The CDR3 totals 13 residues. CDR3 coding DNA: TGTGCCACCGTTGGGGGGTCGGGTCAGCCCCAGCATTTT. Its protein is CATVGGSGQPQHF. The full variable domain, completed using reference TRBV19 and TRBJ1-5, is DGGITQSPKYLFRKEGQNVTLSCEQNLNHDAMYWYRQDPGQGLRLIYYSQIVNDFQKGDIAEGYSVSREKKESFPLTVTSAQKNPTAFYLCATVGGSGQPQHFGDGTRLSIL.

The V and J genes are TRBV5-1 and TRBJ2-1; the D gene is possibly TRBD1 (5 bases). Trimming left V 2 bases short and J 2 bases short, with 11 bases between. This CDR3 is built from 15 residues. Germline V gene data show CDR1 as SGHRS and CDR2 as YFSETQ. This CDR3 is CASSFEQVTYNEQFF. The CDR3 bases are TGCGCCAGCAGCTTCGAACAGGTTACCTACAATGAGCAGTTCTTC.

This clone showed up just once. This rearrangement joins TRBV10-2 to TRBJ1-5; TRBD1 agrees at 7 bases. The CDR3 has 12 amino acids. Germline values: CDR1 WSHSY, CDR2 SAAADI. The junction had 8 bases not matched to a gene; V was cut back by 8 bases and J by 10 bases. CDR3 coding DNA: TGCGCCAGCCGACAGGGCAGCGGACCCCAGCATTTT. Its protein product is CASRQGSGPQHF.

The rearrangement links TRBV7-8 to TRBJ2-5; tentatively, D is TRBD2 (5 bases). Germline V gene lookup returns CDR1 SGHVS and CDR2 FQNEAQ. The CDR3 is made up of 13 amino acids. Trimming shortened V by 2 bases and J by 4 bases, and 8 bases separated the two germline ends. The CDR3 bases are TGTGCCAGCAGCTTAACTAGTGGAGAGACCCAGTACTTC. Its protein is CASSLTSGETQYF. The variable domain in full, completed from reference TRBV7-8 and TRBJ2-5, reads GAGVSQSPRYKVAKRGQDVALRCDPISGHVSLFWYQQALGQGPEFLTYFQNEAQLDKSGLPSDRFFAERPEGSVSTLKIQRTQQEDSAVYLCASSLTSGETQYFGPGTRLLVL.

This chain connects TRBV7-8 to TRBJ2-5; tentatively, D is TRBD1 (6 bases). The DNA end lines up better with TRBJ2-7; the J call may be wrong. Germline V gene data show CDR1 as SGHVS and CDR2 as FQNEAQ. This CDR3 spans 20 amino acids. The CDR3 DNA is TGTGCCAGCAGCCCCGTACGTTTAGGGTGGGACATGAGGGCCTCCTACGAGCAGTACTTC. This sequence encodes CASSPVRLGWDMRASYEQYF.

The chain couples TRBV5-1 to TRBJ2-3; perhaps TRBD2 as D (6 bases). The ends were cut back, 0 bases at V and 3 bases at J, with 17 bases in the middle. This CDR3 spans 17 amino acids. Germline CDR1 reads SGHRS; CDR2 reads YFSETQ. CDR3 DNA sequence: TGCGCCAGCAGCTTGGCCGGGGGTTTATATGGGACAGATACGCAGTATTTT. Protein product: CASSLAGGLYGTDTQYF.

This chain connects TRBV19 to TRBJ2-1, with 8 bases fitting TRBD1. Germline lookup yields CDR1 LNHDA and CDR2 SQIVND (reference sequence). V was pared by 3 bases and J by 3 bases, with 7 bases of the junction left unmatched. The CDR3 contains 16 residues. Here the CDR3 reads CASSIKSGQVYNEQFF. DNA of the CDR3: TGTGCCAGTAGTATCAAGTCGGGACAGGTCTACAATGAGCAGTTCTTC. The full variable domain, in which reference TRBV19 and TRBJ2-1 provide the parts outside the CDR3, is DGGITQSPKYLFRKEGQNVTLSCEQNLNHDAMYWYRQDPGQGLRLIYYSQIVNDFQKGDIAEGYSVSREKKESFPLTVTSAQKNPTAFYLCASSIKSGQVYNEQFFGPGTRLTVL.

V and J are TRBV6-1 and TRBJ1-3, with D possibly matching TRBD1 (5 bases). There are 15 residues in the CDR3. CDR1 MNHNS and CDR2 SASEGT come from the germline V gene. Trimming took 6 bases from V and 0 from J, leaving 12 bases between them. CDR3 sequence (DNA): TGTGCCAGCAGAACGGGGACTGTCTCTGGAAACACCATATATTTT. As protein: CASRTGTVSGNTIYF.

There are a few counts of this clone. V gene TRBV2 combines with J gene TRBJ2-1; no definite D call. Trimming stripped 4 bases from V and 1 base from J, with 5 bases between. The CDR3 covers 13 residues. The germline V gene encodes CDR1 SNHLY and CDR2 FYNNEI. This CDR3 is CASSAGSYNEQFF. In DNA form, the CDR3 reads TGTGCCAGCAGTGCCGGGTCCTACAATGAGCAGTTCTTC.

In this sample, this clone turned up a few times. The chain joins TRBV11-3 to TRBJ2-5, with no clear D. Germline CDR1 and CDR2: SGHNT and YENEEA. This CDR3 region has 13 residues. With 5 bases removed from V and 4 bases from J, the gap between germline ends came to 11 bases. CDR3 protein: CASSAGDVETQYF. DNA for the CDR3: TGTGCCAGCAGCGCCGGAGATGTAGAGACCCAGTACTTC.

This chain links TRBV7-9 with TRBJ2-1; 7 bases are shared with TRBD1. V was pared by 5 bases and J by 6 bases, with 7 bases of the junction left unmatched. CDR1 and CDR2 from the germline V gene are SEHNR and FQNEAQ (reference sequence). The CDR3 is 14 residues long. In nucleotides, the CDR3 is TGTGCCAGCAGCCCCGGGACAGACTTCAATGAGCAGTTCTTC. This gives the protein CASSPGTDFNEQFF.

The J gene is TRBJ2-3, the V gene TRBV5-1, with 9 bases that match TRBD2. There are 17 residues in the CDR3. From germline, CDR1 is SGHRS and CDR2 YFSETQ. V dropped 4 bases and J dropped 3; count of bases not matched to a gene: 12. The CDR3 nucleotides are TGCGCCAGCAGCCCCAGGGTAGCGGGGGCGGGGACAGATACGCAGTATTTT. Translated: CASSPRVAGAGTDTQYF. The full variable domain, completed using reference TRBV5-1 and TRBJ2-3, is KAGVTQTPRYLIKTRGQQVTLSCSPISGHRSVSWYQQTPGQGLQFLFEYFSETQRNKGNFPGRFSGRQFSNSRSEMNVSTLELGDSALYLCASSPRVAGAGTDTQYFGPGTRLTVL.

The chain recombines TRBV4-1 with TRBJ1-1, with 7 bases that match TRBD1. Per the germline V gene, CDR1 is MGHRA and CDR2 is YSYEKL. V lost 0 bases and J lost 5; bases outside the gene matches: 15. The CDR3 has 18 amino acids. The CDR3 sequence: CASSQDPPPRRGYTEAFF. The CDR3 nucleotides are TGCGCCAGCAGCCAAGATCCGCCCCCTCGCAGGGGGTATACTGAAGCTTTCTTT.

The chain employs TRBV5-1 and TRBJ2-2, with no clear D. With 0 bases removed from V and 0 bases from J, the gap between germline ends came to 12 bases. Per germline, CDR1 SGHRS and CDR2 YFSETQ. This CDR3 is built from 17 residues. CDR3 coding DNA: TGCGCCAGCAGCTTGGGGCCCCAAGGAGCGAACACCGGGGAGCTGTTTTTT. This encodes CASSLGPQGANTGELFF.

The rearrangement joins TRBV20-1 to TRBJ1-1; the match to TRBD1 covers 7 bases. V lost 2 bases to trimming and J lost 8 bases; unmatched junction nucleotides: 2. This CDR3 is 11 amino acids long. The germline V gene encodes CDR1 DFQATT and CDR2 SNEGSKA (reference sequence). CDR3 sequence: CSARKDREAFF. CDR3 nucleotides: TGCAGTGCTAGAAAGGACAGGGAAGCTTTCTTT.